This entry lists 26 T cell receptor beta chains sequenced from one sample in a study of T-cell memory formation after mild COVID-19. TCRdb itself ran the 5' RACE reads through MiXCR, one entry per CDR3 protein. The sample consists of under 350,000 distinct CDR3 sequences, 16% of them appearing once. What was sequenced was PBMCs or a T cell subset sorted from them (not recorded which). Source of these receptors: a man between 18 and 29 years old who had mild COVID-19 (a few samples of this study predate the infection). Cell type and time point are not known.

This clonotype has ten or more counts. The V and J genes are TRBV2 and TRBJ2-3; no definite D call. The CDR3 contains 12 residues. CDR1 and CDR2 (germline): SNHLY, FYNNEI. Trimming shortened V by 1 base and J by 4 bases, and 3 bases separated the two germline ends. The CDR3 protein is CASSEGSDTQYF. The CDR3 DNA follows: TGTGCCAGCAGTGAAGGGTCAGATACGCAGTATTTT.

This sequence joins TRBV6-5 and TRBJ2-7; D possibly corresponds to TRBD1 (5 bases). The V end was cut by 4 bases, the J end by 0 bases, with 16 bases between. The CDR3 has 16 residues. Germline assignment: CDR1 MNHEY and CDR2 SVGAGI. CDR3 in DNA: TGTGCCAGCAGTTCCCCCCGGCAGGGTTACTCCTACGAGCAGTACTTC. Its protein product is CASSSPRQGYSYEQYF.

This clonotype was counted at least ten times. The chain is built from TRBV10-3 and TRBJ1-1, with D possibly TRBD1 on 5 matching bases. The V end was cut by 2 bases, the J end by 5 bases, with 12 bases between. The CDR3 spans 14 residues. From germline, CDR1 is ENHRY and CDR2 SYGVKD. Here the CDR3 reads CAISEGAGQTEAFF. CDR3 in DNA: TGTGCCATCAGTGAGGGGGCCGGGCAGACTGAAGCTTTCTTT.

In this sample, this clonotype turned up a few times. The genes are TRBV10-1 and TRBJ1-1, with D possibly being TRBD1 (5 bases). V dropped 6 bases and J dropped 11 bases, with 19 bases sitting between them. Germline CDR1 and CDR2: WNHNN and SYGVQD (reference sequence). There are 13 residues in the CDR3. The CDR3 bases are TGCGCCAGCAGCCGGACAACCCCGGCCGAGGCTTTCTTT. As protein: CASSRTTPAEAFF.

This clonotype was seen more than once but under ten times. This chain connects TRBV7-3 to TRBJ2-3; the match to TRBD1 covers 10 bases. This CDR3 is 16 amino acids long. Germline V lookup: CDR1 SGHTA, CDR2 FQGTGA. Trimming at V came to 5 bases and at J to 5 bases, leaving 10 bases not matched to a gene. The CDR3 region is CASSAYDRGRGDTQYF. The CDR3 nucleotides read TGTGCCAGCAGCGCCTACGACAGGGGGCGGGGAGATACGCAGTATTTT. Together with reference TRBV7-3 and TRBJ2-3, the CDR3 gives the full variable domain: GAGVSQTPSNKVTEKGKYVELRCDPISGHTALYWYRQSLGQGPEFLIYFQGTGAADDSGLPNDRFFAVRPEGSVSTLKIQRTERGDSAVYLCASSAYDRGRGDTQYFGPGTRLTVL.

This clonotype came up many times. The V gene is TRBV7-9, the J gene TRBJ2-3; D might be TRBD1 (6 bases). This CDR3 is built from 14 residues. V lost 6 bases and J 14 bases, leaving 24 bases between the germline ends. The germline CDR1 and CDR2 sequences are SEHNR and FQNEAQ (reference sequence). The CDR3 DNA sequence: TGTGCCAGCAGGGCCCTGGGGGCCGCGGGCTTCGGGTATTTT. Amino acid sequence: CASRALGAAGFGYF. Filled out from reference TRBV7-9 and TRBJ2-3, the complete variable domain reads DTGVSQNPRHKITKRGQNVTFRCDPISEHNRLYWYRQTLGQGPEFLTYFQNEAQLEKSRLLSDRFSAERPKGSFSTLEIQRTEQGDSAMYLCASRALGAAGFGYFGPGTRLTVL.

The gene calls are TRBV5-1 and TRBJ2-5; D might be TRBD1 or TRBD2, each matching 5 bases. The CDR3 has 14 residues. Germline CDR1 and CDR2: SGHRS and YFSETQ. V lost 7 bases to trimming and J lost 4 bases, with 17 bases between them. The CDR3 sequence is CASGPPGRSETQYF. The CDR3 nucleotides read TGCGCCAGCGGCCCCCCGGGACGTTCAGAGACCCAGTACTTC.

The rearrangement uses TRBV7-2 and TRBJ1-1, with 9 bases lining up with TRBD1. CDR3 size: 12 residues. After removal of 6 bases from V and 7 bases from J, the junction contained 3 bases not matched to a gene. CDR1 and CDR2 (germline): SGHTA, FQGNSA. The CDR3 here is CASRSTGGEAFF. The CDR3 nucleotides are TGTGCCAGCAGATCGACAGGGGGTGAAGCTTTCTTT. The whole variable domain, filled in from reference TRBV7-2 and TRBJ1-1, reads GAGVSQSPSNKVTEKGKDVELRCDPISGHTALYWYRQSLGQGLEFLIYFQGNSAPDKSGLPSDRFSAERTGGSVSTLTIQRTQQEDSAVYLCASRSTGGEAFFGQGTRLTVV.

This chain joins TRBV4-2 and TRBJ1-6, with 8 positions matching TRBD1. Unmatched junction bases numbered 6, after V lost 0 bases and J lost 5 bases. CDR1 and CDR2 from the germline V gene are LGHNA and YNFKEQ. The CDR3 consists of 17 residues. The CDR3: CASSQEAGGADNSPLHF. CDR3 nucleotide sequence: TGTGCCAGCAGCCAAGAGGCAGGGGGCGCGGATAATTCACCCCTCCACTTT.

This clonotype has more than one count but fewer than ten. The V gene is TRBV7-3, the J gene TRBJ1-1; no clear D gene. The CDR3 loop spans 13 amino acids. V lost 5 bases and J lost 5, with 12 bases in between. CDR1 is SGHTA, CDR2 FQGTGA, per germline. The CDR3 sequence is CASSGRIGTEAFF. In DNA form, the CDR3 reads TGTGCCAGCAGCGGCAGAATTGGGACTGAAGCTTTCTTT.

The table lists this clonotype with a few counts. This sequence joins TRBV5-1 and TRBJ2-3; 12 bases match TRBD1. V lost 3 bases, J lost 4 bases, and 9 bases stayed unmatched. Germline V CDR1 and CDR2: SGHRS, YFSETQ. The CDR3 length is 17 residues. DNA for the CDR3: TGCGCCAGCAGCTCCTTTTACCGGGACAGGGGGCCAGATACGCAGTATTTT. As protein: CASSSFYRDRGPDTQYF.

This clonotype was detected ten times or more. The rearrangement joins TRBV29-1 to TRBJ1-1; no clear D. V lost 4 bases, J lost 1 base, and 7 bases lay in between. This CDR3 spans 12 amino acids. The germline CDR1 and CDR2 sequences are SQVTM and ANQGSEA. In DNA form, the CDR3 reads TGCAGCGTTGTTCGCCGGAACACTGAAGCTTTCTTT. Amino acids: CSVVRRNTEAFF.

This sequence joins TRBV7-9 and TRBJ2-3; D is possibly TRBD1 (6 bases). Per germline, CDR1 SEHNR and CDR2 FQNEAQ (reference sequence). V lost 1 base and J lost 3, with 14 bases in between. CDR3 length: 16 residues. For the CDR3, the DNA is TGTGCCAGCAGCTTAGGGGTCCAAACAGGGACAGATACGCAGTATTTT. Translating it yields CASSLGVQTGTDTQYF. The full variable domain, rest sourced from reference TRBV7-9 and TRBJ2-3, is DTGVSQNPRHKITKRGQNVTFRCDPISEHNRLYWYRQTLGQGPEFLTYFQNEAQLEKSRLLSDRFSAERPKGSFSTLEIQRTEQGDSAMYLCASSLGVQTGTDTQYFGPGTRLTVL.

The chain carries TRBV10-3 and TRBJ1-5; 9 bases are a match to TRBD1. Germline V gene lookup returns CDR1 ENHRY and CDR2 SYGVKD. Trimming at V came to 8 bases and at J to 5 bases, leaving 7 bases not matched to a gene. The CDR3 covers 14 residues. CDR3 loop: CAIGADRGDQPQHF. The CDR3 DNA reads TGTGCCATCGGCGCGGACAGGGGAGATCAGCCCCAGCATTTT.

The chain recombines TRBV27 with TRBJ2-1; the match to TRBD1 covers 9 bases. Germline-derived CDR1 and CDR2 are MNHEY and SMNVEV (reference sequence). The CDR3 has 17 residues. V shed 5 bases and J 7 bases; nucleotides not matched to a gene: 15. The CDR3 DNA reads as TGTGCCAGCAGTCGATTCCCCGGGACAGGGAGGGGGAATGAGCAGTTCTTC. Residues: CASSRFPGTGRGNEQFF.

The rearrangement links TRBV11-1 to TRBJ1-5; the D is unclear. V was clipped by 3 bases and J by 5 bases, with 8 bases between them. CDR3 length: 13 residues. Germline V gene data show CDR1 as SGHAT and CDR2 as FQDESV (reference sequence). CDR3 residues: CASSLTDDQPQHF. The CDR3 coding sequence is TGTGCCAGCAGCTTGACGGACGATCAGCCCCAGCATTTT.

The CDR3 nucleotides read TGTGCCAGCAGCGTCCAGCGTGGGGCGAATGAGCAGTTCTTC. Its translation: CASSVQRGANEQFF. The chain couples TRBV7-2 to TRBJ2-1; D possibly corresponds to TRBD1 (5 bases). The CDR3 is 14 amino acids. Germline CDR1 is SGHTA and CDR2 is FQGNSA. V was pared by 5 bases and J by 7 bases, with 15 bases between.

This chain connects TRBV15 to TRBJ1-5; unclear D gene. The CDR3 extends over 15 amino acids. Germline V CDR1 and CDR2: LNHNV, YYDKDF (reference sequence). V lost 1 base to trimming and J lost 6 bases, with 13 bases between them. As DNA, the CDR3 is TGTGCCACCAGCAGAGGCCGGGAGCGGGGTCAGCCCCAGCATTTT. The encoded protein is CATSRGRERGQPQHF.

The chain carries TRBV6-5 and TRBJ1-3; a weak D match, TRBD1 (6 bases). Trimming removed 7 bases at V and 8 bases at J, with 15 bases between. The germline V gene encodes CDR1 MNHEY and CDR2 SVGAGI. The CDR3 is 13 amino acids. The DNA for the CDR3 is TGTGCCAGCACCAGGGGCTGGCCAGACACCATATATTTT. This sequence encodes CASTRGWPDTIYF.

The V and J genes are TRBV5-1 and TRBJ2-3; no firm D call. In germline, CDR1 is SGHRS, CDR2 YFSETQ. Deletions cut 0 bases from V and 2 bases from J, with 10 bases between. There are 15 residues in the CDR3. The CDR3 reads CASSLDVGPTDTQYF. The CDR3 DNA reads as TGCGCCAGCAGCTTGGACGTCGGCCCCACAGATACGCAGTATTTT.

This clonotype was found a few times. The chain employs TRBV5-1 and TRBJ2-2, with D possibly being TRBD2 (5 bases). The CDR3 runs to 11 residues. Trimming took off 7 bases at V and 6 bases at J, with 7 bases between the two ends. Germline V lookup: CDR1 SGHRS, CDR2 YFSETQ. The CDR3 DNA reads as TGCGCCAGCTACGGGGCCGGGGAGCTGTTTTTT. This codes for CASYGAGELFF.

V is TRBV4-1 and J is TRBJ2-2; D remains ambiguous. Trimming removed 1 base at V and 0 bases at J, with 6 bases between. CDR1 is MGHRA, CDR2 YSYEKL, per germline. The CDR3 covers 15 residues. CDR3: CASSQVPANTGELFF. The CDR3 DNA sequence: TGCGCCAGCAGCCAAGTGCCCGCGAACACCGGGGAGCTGTTTTTT.

The chain employs TRBV9 and TRBJ1-1; D may be TRBD1 (6 bases). This CDR3 contains 13 residues. Germline values: CDR1 SGDLS, CDR2 YYNGEE. V was cut by 6 bases and J by 6 bases, with 15 bases left in between. In DNA form, the CDR3 reads TGTGCCAGCAAGAAGACAGGCGACCCTGAAGCTTTCTTT. Translating gives CASKKTGDPEAFF.

The rearrangement joins TRBV25-1 to TRBJ1-3; maybe TRBD1 (5 bases). The CDR3 has 15 amino acids. The ends were cut back, 3 bases at V and 0 bases at J, with 9 bases in the middle. Germline V gene lookup returns CDR1 MGHDK and CDR2 SYGVNS. CDR3 sequence reads: CASSDPTASGNTIYF. Written as DNA, the CDR3 is TGTGCCAGCAGTGACCCGACAGCCTCTGGAAACACCATATATTTT.

The V call is TRBV2, the J call TRBJ2-7; possibly TRBD2 for D (6 bases). V lost 6 bases to trimming and J lost 2 bases, with 17 bases between them. The CDR3 contains 15 residues. Germline V gives CDR1 SNHLY, CDR2 FYNNEI. This CDR3 is CASRAPGLITYEQYV. For the CDR3, the DNA is TGTGCCAGCAGGGCACCGGGACTTATCACCTACGAGCAGTACGTC.

In its sample, this clonotype was seen a few times. The V call is TRBV12-3 or TRBV12-4, the J call TRBJ2-2; 7 bases map to TRBD1. V lost 6 bases and J lost 5; bases outside the gene matches: 24. The CDR3 covers 20 residues. CDR3 in DNA: TGTGCCAGCAGCCTCTGGTGGAAAAGGGGGCCTCGTGTGGAAACCGGGGAGCTGTTTTTT. Residues: CASSLWWKRGPRVETGELFF.